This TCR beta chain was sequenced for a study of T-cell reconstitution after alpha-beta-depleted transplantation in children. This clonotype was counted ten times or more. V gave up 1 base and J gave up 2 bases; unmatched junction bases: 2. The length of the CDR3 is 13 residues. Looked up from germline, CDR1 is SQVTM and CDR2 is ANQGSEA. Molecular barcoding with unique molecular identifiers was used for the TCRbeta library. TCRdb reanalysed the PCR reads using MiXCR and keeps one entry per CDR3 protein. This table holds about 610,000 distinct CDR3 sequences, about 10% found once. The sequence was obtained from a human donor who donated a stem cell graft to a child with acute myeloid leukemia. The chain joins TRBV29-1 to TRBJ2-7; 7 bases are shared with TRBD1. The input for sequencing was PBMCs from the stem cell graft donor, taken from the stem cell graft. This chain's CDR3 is CSVEGDRAYEQYF. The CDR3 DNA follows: TGCAGCGTTGAAGGTGACAGGGCCTACGAGCAGTACTTC.